The 5 T cell receptor beta chains given below trace back to one sample, sequenced in a study of T cell responses to AZD1222 COVID-19 vaccine. The repertoire was sequenced with immunoSEQ multiplex PCR; TCRdb's copy has only in-frame clones and lacks some. Of over 85,000 clones listed, over 85% are singletons. The starting material was peripheral blood, obtained 28 days after the second AZD1222 dose. These receptors came from an adult who received the AZD1222 COVID-19 vaccine.

J is TRBJ1-1 and V is TRBV11-2; tentative D call: TRBD1 (5 bases). The CDR3 runs 14 residues. Trimming took 0 bases from V and 6 from J, leaving 11 bases between them. Looked up from germline, CDR1 is SGHAT and CDR2 is FQNNGV. The CDR3 region has the DNA TGTGCCAGCAGCTTAGATCAATGGGGCTCTGAAGCTTTCTTT. Its translation is CASSLDQWGSEAFF. The full variable domain, completed using reference TRBV11-2 and TRBJ1-1, is EAGVAQSPRYKIIEKRQSVAFWCNPISGHATLYWYQQILGQGPKLLIQFQNNGVVDDSQLPKDRFSAERLKGVDSTLKIQPAKLEDSAVYLCASSLDQWGSEAFFGQGTRLTVV.

This chain links TRBV19 with TRBJ1-2; TRBD1 aligns across 7 bases. The CDR3 runs to 12 residues. The trim removed 7 bases at V and 8 bases at J, leaving 7 bases unmatched. The germline CDR1 and CDR2 sequences are LNHDA and SQIVND (reference sequence). For the CDR3, the DNA is TGTGCCAGTAATAACGGGACAGCCGGCTACACCTTC. This encodes CASNNGTAGYTF.

This chain joins TRBV7-9 and TRBJ2-7; 9 bases are a match to TRBD1. Trimming removed 5 bases from V and 0 bases from J; junction bases left unmatched: 11. The CDR3 has 17 amino acids. Germline loops: CDR1 SEHNR, CDR2 FQNEAQ (reference sequence). In DNA form, the CDR3 reads TGTGCCAGCAGCGGTATACAGGGGGCAGAGAGCTCCTACGAGCAGTACTTC. Translated, it gives CASSGIQGAESSYEQYF.

The CDR3 is CASTQRGNEKLFF. The CDR3 DNA is TGTGCCAGCACACAGAGGGGGAATGAAAAACTGTTTTTT. J is TRBJ1-4 and V is TRBV12-3 or TRBV12-4, with D maybe TRBD1 (6 bases). The CDR3 consists of 13 residues. Trimming cost V 7 bases and J 5 bases, with 11 bases left between them.

CDR3 sequence: CSVSSTGELFF. CDR3 nucleotide sequence: TGCAGCGTTTCGAGCACCGGGGAGCTGTTTTTT. The rearrangement links TRBV29-1 to TRBJ2-2; no clear D gene. CDR1 is SQVTM, CDR2 ANQGSEA, per germline. The ends were cut back, 5 bases at V and 4 bases at J, with 5 bases in the middle. The CDR3 loop spans 11 amino acids.